This note documents a single TCR beta chain sequence. This sample stems from a study of neurological immune-mediated disorders. Synthesis of cDNA was carried out by template-switch 5'RACE. The reaction used 10-nucleotide random UMIs. One entry per CDR3 protein, called by TCRdb with MiXCR from the 5' RACE reads. The data show 100,000 or so distinct CDR3 sequences, with about 12% seen just once and about 4.6% held by the top ten. V lost 5 bases and J lost 6; bases outside the gene matches: 17. CDR1 and CDR2 (germline): SGHTA, FQGNSA. CDR3 length equals 18 residues. Time point here: longitudinal time-point 2. For the unsorted libraries, 2 million PBMCs stored at -80 C served as input.

Material for sequencing was PBMCs. V and J are TRBV7-2 and TRBJ1-1; 11 bases agree with TRBD1. This clonotype was obtained from a female donor with HTLV-1-associated myelopathy (HAM/TSP). The CDR3 DNA sequence: TGTGCCAGCAGCCCCCGCGGGGGGACAGGGGGTTTTAGGGCTGAAGCTTTCTTT. Translating it yields CASSPRGGTGGFRAEAFF.